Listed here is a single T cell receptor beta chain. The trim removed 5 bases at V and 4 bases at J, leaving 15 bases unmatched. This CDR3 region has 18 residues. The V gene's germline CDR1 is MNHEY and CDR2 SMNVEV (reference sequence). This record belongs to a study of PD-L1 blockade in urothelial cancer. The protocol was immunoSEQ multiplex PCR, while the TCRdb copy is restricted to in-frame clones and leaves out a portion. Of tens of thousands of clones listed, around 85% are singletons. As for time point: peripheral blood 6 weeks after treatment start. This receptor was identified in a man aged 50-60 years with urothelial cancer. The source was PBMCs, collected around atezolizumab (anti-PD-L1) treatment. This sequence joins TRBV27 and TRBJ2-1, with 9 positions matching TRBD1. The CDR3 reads CASSKRDRAVIVYNEQFF. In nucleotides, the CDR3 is TGTGCCAGCAGTAAACGGGACAGGGCCGTTATTGTTTACAATGAGCAGTTCTTC.